The clone carrying this T cell receptor (beta chain) was detected ten times or more. The antigen is not known. These data are taken from a study of human T cells and chemical hapten exposure. TCRdb reprocessed the RACE reads via MiXCR and lists one record per CDR3 protein. The table lists approximately 50,000 distinct CDR3 sequences, around a tenth of them singletons, with 9.5% to 10% in the top ten. Noted time point: pre-sensitization, week 0. The treatment was: therapeutic diphenylcyclopropenone sensitization with weekly scalp DPC. The study extracted total RNA from unfractionated whole blood. The donor pool consisted of alopecia patients aged 18 to 70 years, considered suitable for DPC. The CDR3 extends over 15 amino acids. Per the germline V gene, CDR1 is SGHRS and CDR2 is YFSETQ. J gave up 4 bases and V 4 bases, and 9 bases lay outside the gene matches. Study-wide points: TCRs at a frequency above 1 in 1000 stayed unchanged with DPC sensitization. Among expanded TCRs, significantly more large CDR3 similarity clusters formed than among controls.

This TCR came from a woman between 25 and 40 years old with alopecia areata. Some clones in this sample may be carry-over from other donors' samples. The chain employs TRBV5-1 and TRBJ1-2; TRBD1 matches at 8 bases. The sequencing used whole blood, collected in connection with sensitization to the hapten diphenylcyclopropenone (DPC). CDR3 amino acids: CASSGSGTGRYGYTF. The CDR3 DNA is TGCGCCAGCAGCGGGTCCGGGACAGGACGCTATGGCTACACCTTC.